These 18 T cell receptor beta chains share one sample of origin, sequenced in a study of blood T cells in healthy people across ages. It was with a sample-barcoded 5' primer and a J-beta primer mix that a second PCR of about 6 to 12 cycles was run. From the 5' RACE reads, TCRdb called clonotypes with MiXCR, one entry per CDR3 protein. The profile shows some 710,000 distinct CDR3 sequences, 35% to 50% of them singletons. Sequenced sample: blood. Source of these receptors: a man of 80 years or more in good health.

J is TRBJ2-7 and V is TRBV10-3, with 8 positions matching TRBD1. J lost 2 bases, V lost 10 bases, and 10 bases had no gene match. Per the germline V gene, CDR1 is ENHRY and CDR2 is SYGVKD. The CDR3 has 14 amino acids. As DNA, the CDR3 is TGTGCCACTAAAACGGGACAGGATACCTACGAGCAGTACTTC. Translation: CATKTGQDTYEQYF.

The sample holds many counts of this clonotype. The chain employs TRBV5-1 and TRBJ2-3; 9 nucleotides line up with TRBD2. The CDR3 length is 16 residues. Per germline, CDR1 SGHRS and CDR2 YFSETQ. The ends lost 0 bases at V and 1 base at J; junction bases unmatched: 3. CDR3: CASSLGLADRTDTQYF. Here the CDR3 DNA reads TGCGCCAGCAGCTTGGGACTAGCGGACCGCACAGATACGCAGTATTTT.

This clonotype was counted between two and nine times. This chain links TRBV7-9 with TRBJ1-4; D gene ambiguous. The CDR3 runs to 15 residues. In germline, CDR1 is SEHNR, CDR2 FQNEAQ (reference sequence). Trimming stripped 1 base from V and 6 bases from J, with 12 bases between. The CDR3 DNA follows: TGTGCCAGCAGCTTAGAACAGATGACTTATGAAAAACTGTTTTTT. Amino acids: CASSLEQMTYEKLFF.

The CDR3 reads CSAELAGRDNEQFF. For the CDR3, the DNA is TGCAGTGCTGAACTAGCGGGAAGGGACAATGAGCAGTTCTTC. The V gene is TRBV20-1, the J gene TRBJ2-1; TRBD2 matches at 10 bases. Germline CDR1 DFQATT, CDR2 SNEGSKA (reference sequence). V dropped 5 bases and J dropped 5; count of bases not matched to a gene: 6. The CDR3 is made up of 14 amino acids.

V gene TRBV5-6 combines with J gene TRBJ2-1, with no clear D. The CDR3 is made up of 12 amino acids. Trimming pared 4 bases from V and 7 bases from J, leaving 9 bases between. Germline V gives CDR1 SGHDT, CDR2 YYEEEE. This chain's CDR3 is CASSLRRNEQFF. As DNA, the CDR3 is TGTGCCAGCAGCCTTAGAAGGAATGAGCAGTTCTTC.

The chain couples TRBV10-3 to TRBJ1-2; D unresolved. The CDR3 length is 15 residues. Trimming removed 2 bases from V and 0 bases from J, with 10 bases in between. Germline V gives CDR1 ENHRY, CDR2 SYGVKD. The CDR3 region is CAISERKIANYGYTF. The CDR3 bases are TGTGCCATCAGTGAGCGAAAAATAGCTAACTATGGCTACACCTTC.

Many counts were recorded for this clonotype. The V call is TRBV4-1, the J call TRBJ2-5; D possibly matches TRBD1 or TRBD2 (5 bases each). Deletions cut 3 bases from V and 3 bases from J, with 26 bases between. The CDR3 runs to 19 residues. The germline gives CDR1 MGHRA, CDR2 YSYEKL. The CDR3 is CASSHYTVKGTQRKETQYF. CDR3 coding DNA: TGCGCCAGCAGCCACTACACAGTAAAGGGGACCCAACGAAAAGAGACCCAGTACTTC.

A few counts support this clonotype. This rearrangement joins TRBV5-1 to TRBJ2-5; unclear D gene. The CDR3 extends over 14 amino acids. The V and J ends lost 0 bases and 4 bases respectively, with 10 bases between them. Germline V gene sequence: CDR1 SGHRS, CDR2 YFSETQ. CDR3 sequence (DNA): TGCGCCAGCAGCTTGGAGAGACGTATAGAGACCCAGTACTTC. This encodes CASSLERRIETQYF.

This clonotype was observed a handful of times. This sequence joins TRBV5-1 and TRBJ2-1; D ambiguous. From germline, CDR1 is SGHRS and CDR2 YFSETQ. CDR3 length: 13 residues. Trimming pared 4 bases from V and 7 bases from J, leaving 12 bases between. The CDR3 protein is CASSTILENEQFF. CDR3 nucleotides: TGCGCCAGCAGCACTATCCTAGAGAATGAGCAGTTCTTC.

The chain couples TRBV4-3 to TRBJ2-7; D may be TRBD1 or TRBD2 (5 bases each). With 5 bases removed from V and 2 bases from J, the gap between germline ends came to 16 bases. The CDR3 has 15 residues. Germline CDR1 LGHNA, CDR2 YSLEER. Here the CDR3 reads CASSKTGTGTYEQYF. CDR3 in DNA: TGCGCCAGCAGCAAGACCGGGACGGGGACCTACGAGCAGTACTTC.

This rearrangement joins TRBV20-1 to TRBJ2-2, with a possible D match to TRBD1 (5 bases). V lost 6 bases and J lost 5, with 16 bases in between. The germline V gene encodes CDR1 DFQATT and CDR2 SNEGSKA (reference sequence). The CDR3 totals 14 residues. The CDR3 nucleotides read TGCAGTGCCCTAGACAGTATTGTTACCGGGGAGCTGTTTTTT. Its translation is CSALDSIVTGELFF.

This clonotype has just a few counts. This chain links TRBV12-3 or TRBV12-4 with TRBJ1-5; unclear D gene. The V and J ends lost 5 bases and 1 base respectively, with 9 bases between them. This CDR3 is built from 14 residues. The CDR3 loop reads CASSAIPSNQPQHF. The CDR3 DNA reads TGTGCCAGCAGTGCGATACCGAGCAATCAGCCCCAGCATTTT.

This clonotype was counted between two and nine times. DNA of the CDR3: TGTGCCAGCAGCCAAGAGACAGGATGGGAGCAGTACTTC. This encodes CASSQETGWEQYF. The chain is built from TRBV14 and TRBJ2-4; weak D call: TRBD1 (6 bases). Trimming pared 0 bases from V and 13 bases from J, leaving 13 bases between. CDR1 and CDR2 from the germline V gene are SGHDN and FVKESK. This CDR3 has 13 amino acids.

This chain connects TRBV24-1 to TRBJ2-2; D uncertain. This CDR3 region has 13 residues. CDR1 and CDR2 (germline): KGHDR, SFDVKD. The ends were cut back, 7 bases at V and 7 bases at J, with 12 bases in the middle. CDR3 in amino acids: CATSDRANGELFF. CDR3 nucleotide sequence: TGTGCCACCAGCGACCGGGCGAACGGGGAGCTGTTTTTT.

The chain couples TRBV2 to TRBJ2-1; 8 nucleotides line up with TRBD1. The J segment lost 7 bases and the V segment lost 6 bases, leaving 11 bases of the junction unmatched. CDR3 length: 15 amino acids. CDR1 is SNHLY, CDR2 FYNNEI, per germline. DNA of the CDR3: TGTGCCAGCAGACCTACGGGACAGGCATATAATGAGCAGTTCTTC. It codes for CASRPTGQAYNEQFF.

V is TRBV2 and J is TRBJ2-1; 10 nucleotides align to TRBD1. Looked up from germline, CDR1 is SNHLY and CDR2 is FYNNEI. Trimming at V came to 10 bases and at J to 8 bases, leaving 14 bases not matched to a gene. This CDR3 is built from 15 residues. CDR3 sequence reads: CATVIGTGVQDEQFF. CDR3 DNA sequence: TGTGCCACCGTCATTGGGACAGGGGTGCAGGATGAGCAGTTCTTC.

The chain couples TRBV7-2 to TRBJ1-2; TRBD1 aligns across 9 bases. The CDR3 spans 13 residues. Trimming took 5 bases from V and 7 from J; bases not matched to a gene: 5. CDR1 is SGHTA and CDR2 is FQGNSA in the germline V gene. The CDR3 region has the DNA TGTGCCAGCAGCGTAGGGACAGGGACTGGCTACACCTTC. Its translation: CASSVGTGTGYTF. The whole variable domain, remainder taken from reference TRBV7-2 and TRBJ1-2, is GAGVSQSPSNKVTEKGKDVELRCDPISGHTALYWYRQSLGQGLEFLIYFQGNSAPDKSGLPSDRFSAERTGGSVSTLTIQRTQQEDSAVYLCASSVGTGTGYTFGSGTRLTVV.

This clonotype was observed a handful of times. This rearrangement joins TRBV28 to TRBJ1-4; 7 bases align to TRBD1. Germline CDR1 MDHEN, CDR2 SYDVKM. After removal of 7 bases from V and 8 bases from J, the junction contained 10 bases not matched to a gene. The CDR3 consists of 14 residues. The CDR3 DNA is TGTGCCAGCACCAAGACAGGGTCTTGGGAAAAACTGTTTTTT. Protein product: CASTKTGSWEKLFF.